These T cell receptor beta chains were read from a single sample in a study of T cell responses to AZD1222 COVID-19 vaccine. Only in-frame clones appear in the TCRdb table, and some are missing; sequencing was by immunoSEQ multiplex PCR. The sample records about 140,000 clones, about 89% being singletons. The sequenced sample was peripheral blood, obtained on day 0 of AZD1222 vaccination. Receptors originate from an adult in good health. Each CDR3 is given with its conserved first and last residue. The order of the fields is V gene, J gene, clone size, D gene, CDR3 protein, CDR3 DNA. The D gene is left open where the match is weak. Size is stated for part of the rows, as once, few or many counts, or as a class when the clone is expanded.

v_call: TRBV6-5; j_call: TRBJ1-2; clone_size: -; d_call: -; cdr3_aa: CASSYDPPDGYTF; cdr3_nt: TGTGCCAGCAGTTATGACCCACCAGATGGCTACACCTTC
v_call: TRBV6-5; j_call: TRBJ1-2; clone_size: -; d_call: -; cdr3_aa: CASSSLGGASNYGYTF; cdr3_nt: TGTGCCAGCAGTTCTCTCGGGGGGGCTTCTAACTATGGCTACACCTTC
v_call: TRBV15; j_call: TRBJ2-1; clone_size: -; d_call: TRBD2; cdr3_aa: CATSRNSGGPSSYNEQFF; cdr3_nt: TGTGCCACCAGCAGAAATAGCGGGGGGCCCAGCTCCTACAATGAGCAGTTCTTC
v_call: TRBV3-1/TRBV3-2; j_call: TRBJ1-4; clone_size: -; d_call: TRBD1; cdr3_aa: CASSQRQGANEKLFF; cdr3_nt: TGTGCCAGCAGCCAACGACAGGGGGCTAATGAAAAACTGTTTTTT
v_call: TRBV9; j_call: TRBJ2-4; clone_size: -; d_call: TRBD2; cdr3_aa: CASSVGASGGALAKNIQYF; cdr3_nt: TGTGCCAGCAGCGTAGGGGCTAGCGGGGGGGCACTAGCCAAAAACATTCAGTACTTC
v_call: TRBV6-5; j_call: TRBJ2-7; clone_size: -; d_call: -; cdr3_aa: CASSYSMGRDPYEQYF; cdr3_nt: TGTGCCAGCAGTTACTCGATGGGCAGGGATCCTTACGAGCAGTACTTC
v_call: TRBV21-1; j_call: TRBJ1-5; clone_size: -; d_call: -; cdr3_aa: CASSKDRGCNQPQHF; cdr3_nt: TGTGCCAGCAGCAAAGACAGGGGTTGCAATCAGCCCCAGCATTTT
v_call: TRBV20-1; j_call: TRBJ1-3; clone_size: -; d_call: -; cdr3_aa: CSARTGNTIYF; cdr3_nt: TGCAGTGCTAGGACGGGAAACACCATATATTTT
v_call: TRBV5-4; j_call: TRBJ1-3; clone_size: -; d_call: -; cdr3_aa: CASSTPGTGNTIYF; cdr3_nt: TGTGCCAGCAGCACCCCGGGGACCGGAAACACCATATATTTT
v_call: TRBV5-4; j_call: TRBJ2-3; clone_size: -; d_call: TRBD2; cdr3_aa: CASSFFAGGTDTQYF; cdr3_nt: TGTGCCAGCAGCTTTTTTGCGGGAGGCACAGATACGCAGTATTTT
v_call: TRBV11-2; j_call: TRBJ2-7; clone_size: -; d_call: -; cdr3_aa: CASSLGGGSYEQYF; cdr3_nt: TGTGCCAGCAGCTTAGGAGGGGGAAGCTACGAGCAGTACTTC
v_call: TRBV10-1; j_call: TRBJ2-1; clone_size: -; d_call: -; cdr3_aa: CASRTRVSYNEQFF; cdr3_nt: TGCGCCAGCAGAACCAGGGTATCCTACAATGAGCAGTTCTTC
v_call: TRBV28; j_call: TRBJ1-3; clone_size: -; d_call: -; cdr3_aa: CASSLGGASGNTIYF; cdr3_nt: TGTGCCAGCAGTTTAGGGGGGGCGTCTGGAAACACCATATATTTT
v_call: TRBV5-1; j_call: TRBJ2-1; clone_size: -; d_call: TRBD2; cdr3_aa: CASSKAGDLNEQFF; cdr3_nt: TGCGCCAGCAGCAAAGCGGGGGATTTGAATGAGCAGTTCTTC
v_call: TRBV15; j_call: TRBJ1-2; clone_size: -; d_call: TRBD1; cdr3_aa: CATSSGTGSYGYTF; cdr3_nt: TGTGCCACCAGCAGCGGGACAGGTTCCTATGGCTACACCTTC
v_call: TRBV12-3/TRBV12-4; j_call: TRBJ1-2; clone_size: -; d_call: -; cdr3_aa: CASSFLGSLYTF; cdr3_nt: TGTGCCAGCAGTTTCCTGGGCAGCCTCTACACCTTC
v_call: TRBV6-5; j_call: TRBJ1-1; clone_size: -; d_call: -; cdr3_aa: CASSHGRNTEAFF; cdr3_nt: TGTGCCAGCAGCCACGGCCGTAACACTGAAGCTTTCTTT
v_call: TRBV7-2; j_call: TRBJ2-3; clone_size: once; d_call: -; cdr3_aa: CASNPRVSTDTQYF; cdr3_nt: TGTGCCAGCAACCCTAGGGTGAGCACAGATACGCAGTATTTT
v_call: TRBV6-5; j_call: TRBJ1-2; clone_size: -; d_call: TRBD1; cdr3_aa: CASSYPGTGNYGYTF; cdr3_nt: TGTGCCAGCAGTTACCCCGGGACAGGGAACTATGGCTACACCTTC
v_call: TRBV6-2/TRBV6-3; j_call: TRBJ1-1; clone_size: -; d_call: -; cdr3_aa: CASSYFWGGSNTEAFF; cdr3_nt: TGTGCCAGCAGTTACTTCTGGGGGGGCTCCAACACTGAAGCTTTCTTT
v_call: TRBV28; j_call: TRBJ1-5; clone_size: -; d_call: TRBD1; cdr3_aa: CASRVQGHPAAQHF; cdr3_nt: TGTGCCAGCAGGGTACAGGGGCACCCGGCAGCCCAGCATTTT
v_call: TRBV11-2; j_call: TRBJ2-3; clone_size: -; d_call: TRBD1; cdr3_aa: CASSLRRDRGLSTDTQYF; cdr3_nt: TGTGCCAGCAGCCTTCGTAGGGACAGGGGACTTAGCACAGATACGCAGTATTTT
v_call: TRBV28; j_call: TRBJ1-2; clone_size: few; d_call: TRBD1; cdr3_aa: CASTTGGWGYTF; cdr3_nt: TGTGCCAGCACCACAGGGGGTTGGGGCTACACCTTC
v_call: TRBV11-2; j_call: TRBJ2-7; clone_size: -; d_call: TRBD1; cdr3_aa: CASSSLTPGQHYEQYF; cdr3_nt: TGTGCCAGCAGCTCCTTAACGCCGGGACAGCACTACGAGCAGTACTTC
v_call: TRBV2; j_call: TRBJ1-2; clone_size: -; d_call: -; cdr3_aa: CASSTGLHGYTF; cdr3_nt: TGTGCCAGCAGCACAGGGTTACATGGCTACACCTTC
v_call: TRBV3-1/TRBV3-2; j_call: TRBJ1-2; clone_size: -; d_call: TRBD1; cdr3_aa: CASSLAGTEPIGYTF; cdr3_nt: TGTGCCAGCAGCCTAGCCGGGACAGAGCCTATCGGCTACACCTTC
v_call: TRBV4-3; j_call: TRBJ1-1; clone_size: -; d_call: TRBD1; cdr3_aa: CASSQDRRRDREVEAFF; cdr3_nt: TGCGCCAGCAGCCAAGATCGAAGGCGGGACAGGGAGGTTGAAGCTTTCTTT
v_call: TRBV12-5; j_call: TRBJ2-3; clone_size: -; d_call: -; cdr3_aa: CASGLGVFRDSQGFGPDTQYF; cdr3_nt: TGTGCTAGTGGTTTGGGCGTGTTCAGGGACTCCCAGGGGTTCGGTCCGGATACGCAGTATTTT
v_call: TRBV18; j_call: TRBJ2-1; clone_size: -; d_call: TRBD1; cdr3_aa: CAGRTGGGEQFF; cdr3_nt: TGTGCCGGGCGGACAGGGGGCGGTGAGCAGTTCTTC
v_call: TRBV29-1; j_call: TRBJ2-7; clone_size: few; d_call: -; cdr3_aa: CSVGDSGEQYF; cdr3_nt: TGCAGCGTTGGAGACTCCGGCGAGCAGTACTTC
v_call: TRBV12-3/TRBV12-4; j_call: TRBJ1-2; clone_size: once; d_call: -; cdr3_aa: CASSLQGNYGYTF; cdr3_nt: TGTGCCAGCAGTTTACAGGGGAACTATGGCTACACCTTC
v_call: TRBV2; j_call: TRBJ1-6; clone_size: once; d_call: TRBD1; cdr3_aa: CASIKGAHNSPLHF; cdr3_nt: TGTGCCAGCATCAAGGGGGCTCATAATTCACCCCTCCACTTT
v_call: TRBV28; j_call: TRBJ2-7; clone_size: -; d_call: TRBD1; cdr3_aa: CASIRTGSLSYEQYF; cdr3_nt: TGTGCCAGCATTCGGACAGGGTCCCTCTCCTACGAGCAGTACTTC
v_call: TRBV7-2; j_call: TRBJ2-4; clone_size: -; d_call: TRBD2; cdr3_aa: CASSLTGLAGGLGNIQYF; cdr3_nt: TGTGCCAGCAGCTTGACGGGACTAGCGGGGGGCCTGGGAAACATTCAGTACTTC
v_call: TRBV27; j_call: TRBJ1-6; clone_size: -; d_call: -; cdr3_aa: CASSLLSQPRGNSPLHF; cdr3_nt: TGTGCCAGCAGTTTATTGTCTCAGCCTAGGGGCAATTCACCCCTCCACTTT
v_call: TRBV5-4; j_call: TRBJ2-2; clone_size: -; d_call: TRBD1; cdr3_aa: CASSLGGQGAGELFF; cdr3_nt: TGTGCCAGCAGCTTGGGGGGACAGGGCGCCGGGGAGCTGTTTTTT
v_call: TRBV6-5; j_call: TRBJ1-1; clone_size: -; d_call: -; cdr3_aa: CASSYKGVNTEAFF; cdr3_nt: TGTGCCAGCAGTTACAAGGGGGTGAACACTGAAGCTTTCTTT
v_call: TRBV5-1; j_call: TRBJ2-6; clone_size: few; d_call: -; cdr3_aa: CASSLATGDSGANVLTF; cdr3_nt: TGCGCCAGCAGCTTGGCAACAGGAGACTCTGGGGCCAACGTCCTGACTTTC
v_call: TRBV28; j_call: TRBJ2-5; clone_size: few; d_call: TRBD1; cdr3_aa: CASSLTAGGGTQYF; cdr3_nt: TGTGCCAGCAGTTTAACCGCAGGGGGCGGGACCCAGTACTTC
v_call: TRBV6-4; j_call: TRBJ1-2; clone_size: -; d_call: -; cdr3_aa: CASSDSLRGDGYTF; cdr3_nt: TGTGCCAGCAGTGACTCTTTGAGAGGGGACGGCTACACCTTC
v_call: TRBV28; j_call: TRBJ2-3; clone_size: -; d_call: -; cdr3_aa: CASSSGFIRTDTQYF; cdr3_nt: TGTGCCAGCAGTTCAGGGTTCATTCGCACAGATACGCAGTATTTT
v_call: TRBV7-2; j_call: TRBJ2-7; clone_size: -; d_call: -; cdr3_aa: CASSLSGVNREQYF; cdr3_nt: TGTGCCAGCAGCTTATCGGGAGTGAACCGCGAGCAGTACTTC
v_call: TRBV28; j_call: TRBJ1-2; clone_size: -; d_call: TRBD1; cdr3_aa: CASTLPYPRQGSYGYTF; cdr3_nt: TGTGCCAGCACCTTACCCTACCCACGACAGGGAAGTTATGGCTACACCTTC
v_call: TRBV6-5; j_call: TRBJ2-3; clone_size: -; d_call: TRBD1; cdr3_aa: CASSYRQGVGDTQYF; cdr3_nt: TGTGCCAGCAGTTACAGGCAGGGGGTAGGGGATACGCAGTATTTT
v_call: TRBV6-1; j_call: TRBJ1-5; clone_size: -; d_call: -; cdr3_aa: CASSERVRQPQHF; cdr3_nt: TGTGCCAGCAGTGAGCGGGTCCGCCAGCCCCAGCATTTT
v_call: TRBV27; j_call: TRBJ2-7; clone_size: -; d_call: TRBD2; cdr3_aa: CASSLAASGRAGHEQYF; cdr3_nt: TGTGCCAGCAGTTTAGCGGCTAGCGGGAGGGCCGGCCACGAGCAGTACTTC
v_call: TRBV21-1; j_call: TRBJ2-7; clone_size: -; d_call: -; cdr3_aa: CASSKAGRLPYEQYF; cdr3_nt: TGTGCCAGCAGCAAAGCGGGCAGACTACCCTACGAGCAGTACTTC
v_call: TRBV2; j_call: TRBJ1-1; clone_size: -; d_call: -; cdr3_aa: CATTAGFRGTSNTEAFF; cdr3_nt: TGTGCCACTACAGCTGGGTTTAGGGGGACATCCAACACTGAAGCTTTCTTT
v_call: TRBV15; j_call: TRBJ2-7; clone_size: -; d_call: TRBD2; cdr3_aa: CATSASGSSYEQYF; cdr3_nt: TGTGCCACCAGCGCTAGCGGGAGTAGCTACGAGCAGTACTTC
v_call: TRBV6-5; j_call: TRBJ1-4; clone_size: -; d_call: -; cdr3_aa: CASRKGPGNKEKLFF; cdr3_nt: TGTGCCAGCAGAAAAGGGCCGGGCAATAAAGAAAAACTGTTTTTT